This T cell receptor beta chain is drawn from a study of vaccination and CD4 T cells after COVID-19 (dated by TCRdb to between 2021 and 2024). Context from the whole study: Convalescent patients had a positive SARS-CoV-2 result on nasal swab PCR, and of these patients, several had mild disease and one had severe disease. Post-COVID blood samples were collected from convalescent patients a median of around 100 days after diagnosis, with a range of about 35 to 180 days. The time from the second vaccine dose to post-vaccine blood sampling had a median of roughly 72 days and ranged from about 14 to 241 days. In around nine COVID-19 convalescent patients and several infection-naive healthy vaccine recipients, the spike-specific CD4+ TCR repertoire before mRNA vaccination was compared with the repertoire after mRNA vaccination. Participants received two doses of either the Pfizer-BioNTech BNT162b2 vaccine (n=8) or the Moderna mRNA-1273 vaccine (n=2). Six males and four females were included in the convalescent cohort, with two Hispanic individuals, seven Caucasians, two Asians and one multiracial person represented. The cultures were stimulated with overlapping spike peptide pools from SARS-CoV-2 and from the common cold coronaviruses HCoV-NL63, HCoV-OC43 and HCoV-229E. As controls, cultures received a CEFX viral epitope pool (the positive control), an HIV-1 Nef peptide pool (the negative control), or no peptide at all.

General findings and caveats noted by the study authors: Among the post-vaccine SARS-CoV-2-reactive clones in convalescent patients, a median about 87% showed up only after vaccination, which suggests vaccine-specific priming. Nearly all vaccine-specific clones in convalescent patients (304 of 307) were mono-reactive for SARS-CoV-2 spike rather than cross-reactive with common cold coronaviruses. The number of convalescent patients in the study was relatively small, and the study did not examine early timepoints following natural infection. An increase in the median number of SARS-CoV-2-reactive clonotypes from approximately 23 after infection to 38 after vaccination was observed, but the change was not found to be significant.

The library was prepared using PCR. TCR sequencing of DNA from cultured CD4+ T cells used the Oncomine TCR Beta short-read assay at the Johns Hopkins FTIC core. The QIAamp micro DNA kit was used to extract genomic DNA from the cultured CD4+ T cells. The Oncomine TCR Beta libraries from cultured CD4+ T cells were pooled using unique dual indexes and then sequenced on an Illumina iSeq 100. From the authors' description of their analysis: Non-productive sequences were removed, and CDR3s not starting with C, not ending with F or W, or shorter than 7 amino acids were discarded. Antigen-specific clonotypes were identified with the MANAFEST web application by comparing peptide-stimulated wells with reference and other culture wells. Positive clones required FDR below 0.05, an odds ratio above 5, and productive frequency above 0.1% in at least two of three replicate wells. A clonotype was classed as cross-reactive if the clonotype showed significant expansion both in SARS-CoV-2 spike wells and in at least one common cold coronavirus spike condition. Similarity between CDR3 sequences was evaluated in R version 3.6.1 using Levenshtein distances (stringdist) and unrooted phylogenetic trees (ape). The raw public reads went through TCRdb reprocessing: fastp at Q25, MiXCR clone calling, in-frame beta chains kept. A single entry per CDR3 protein holds the most common genes and DNA from its merged rows. TCRdb, not the original authors, processed these V and J calls. This sample comprises around 15,000 distinct CDR3 sequences, under 65% of them detected only once. The ten largest clones take up about 14% of the sample.

This clonotype is a singleton in its sample. No cognate antigen has been identified for it. One base away there is no much larger clone; base qualities are not given. Resting on one read, the evidence is weak. Explained via the paper, the treatment or condition label denotes: approximately 10-day PBMC culture with coronavirus spike peptide pools or control peptides (ViraFEST assay). The ViraFEST assay, used in the study, expanded antigen-specific T cells with peptide pools and then identified the expanded clonotypes through TCR sequencing. The positive SARS-CoV-2 PCR tests of the convalescent patients were dated from March to December 2020, before the Alpha, Beta and Delta variants emerged in the United States. Each well held around 2.1 million PBMCs cultured with approximately 10 ug/ml peptide pools in IMDM containing around 5% human AB serum and roughly 9.3 IU/ml IL-2. On days 3 and 7, half of the culture medium was replaced with fresh IL-2-containing medium. Once the cells had been in culture for approximately 10 days, the EasySep CD4+ T cell isolation kit was used to isolate CD4+ T cells by negative selection. Ficoll-Paque Plus gradient centrifugation was used to isolate PBMCs from whole blood, and the isolated PBMCs were then either used fresh or cryopreserved at -140C. Culture conditions were generally each tested in triplicate wells.

The CDR3 runs 13 residues from the cysteine to the phenylalanine. The CDR3 DNA has 39 bases and is translated from base 1. V is pared back by 2 bases and J by 4 bases, with 8 bases lying between the germline termini. The germline V gene encodes CDR1 MNHEY and CDR2 SVGEGT. The receptor's source is a human donor who had recovered from COVID-19. Sample: CD4+ T cells from blood, cultured in vitro. This chain is built from TRBV6-2 or TRBV6-3 and TRBJ2-5; the D segment cannot be called with confidence. CDR3 region: CASSYIVGETQYF. The DNA sequence follows: TGTGCCAGCAGTTACATCGTGGGAGAGACCCAGTACTTC.